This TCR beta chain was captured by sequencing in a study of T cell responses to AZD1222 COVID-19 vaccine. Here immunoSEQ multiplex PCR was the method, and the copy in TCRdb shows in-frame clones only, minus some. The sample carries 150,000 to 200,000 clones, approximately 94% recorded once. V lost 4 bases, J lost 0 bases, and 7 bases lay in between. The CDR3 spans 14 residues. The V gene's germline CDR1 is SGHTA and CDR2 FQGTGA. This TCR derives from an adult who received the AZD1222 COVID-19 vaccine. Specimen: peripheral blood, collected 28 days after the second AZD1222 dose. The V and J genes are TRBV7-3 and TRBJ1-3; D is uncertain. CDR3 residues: CASSSPSSGNTIYF. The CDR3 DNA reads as TGTGCCAGCAGCTCCCCTAGCTCTGGAAACACCATATATTTT.